This is a list of T cell receptor beta chains from one sample in a study of blood T cell repertoires in COVID-19. Sequencing was performed with immunoSEQ multiplex PCR; in TCRdb, only in-frame clones are kept and a portion is missing. This table holds about 280,000 clones, roughly 89% found once. The source material was PBMCs or T cells enriched from blood (not recorded which). These receptors were obtained from a woman aged 18-29 years with acute COVID-19. The CDR3 runs from the conserved cysteine through the conserved F or W. The D gene is left open where the match is weak. Only part of the rows carry a size: once, few, many, or a class if the clone is expanded.

d_call j_call clone_size v_call cdr3_aa cdr3_nt
TRBD1 TRBJ2-7 . TRBV5-4 CASSLKHRGPYEQYF TGTGCCAGCAGCTTGAAGCACAGGGGTCCTTACGAGCAGTACTTC
TRBD1 TRBJ2-3 . TRBV5-5 CASSFPGGDTQYF TGTGCCAGCAGCTTCCCAGGGGGAGATACGCAGTATTTT
. TRBJ2-7 . TRBV19 CASSRGQTYEQYF TGTGCCAGTAGTAGGGGACAAACCTACGAGCAGTACTTC
TRBD1 TRBJ2-1 . TRBV27 CASSARDRGNNEQFF TGTGCCAGCAGTGCCCGGGACAGGGGAAATAATGAGCAGTTCTTC
TRBD1 TRBJ2-7 . TRBV19 CASSISPTGTAASYEQYF TGTGCCAGTAGTATATCCCCCACCGGGACAGCAGCCTCCTACGAGCAGTACTTC
. TRBJ1-2 . TRBV7-9 CASSLGTGENYGYTF TGTGCCAGCAGCTTAGGTACGGGAGAGAACTATGGCTACACCTTC
TRBD2 TRBJ2-2 . TRBV10-1 CASPSGRDLGELFF TGCGCCAGTCCGAGCGGGAGGGATTTGGGGGAGCTGTTTTTT
TRBD1 TRBJ2-7 . TRBV13 CASSQQGDYEQYF TGTGCCAGCAGCCAACAGGGGGACTACGAGCAGTACTTC
. TRBJ1-1 . TRBV28 CASSLGLGNTEAFF TGTGCCAGCAGTTTGGGACTGGGGAACACTGAAGCTTTCTTT
TRBD1 TRBJ1-4 few TRBV6-2/TRBV6-3 CASSSVDRDEKLFF TGTGCCAGCAGTTCCGTGGACAGGGATGAAAAACTGTTTTTT
TRBD1 TRBJ2-2 . TRBV5-1 CASTEGQGNTGELFF TGCGCCAGCACTGAAGGACAGGGGAACACCGGGGAGCTGTTTTTT
TRBD2 TRBJ2-1 once TRBV18 CASSPIVGGDNEQFF TGTGCCAGCTCTCCCATAGTGGGAGGGGACAATGAGCAGTTCTTC
. TRBJ2-1 few TRBV2 CASSAAELYDNEQFF TGTGCCAGCAGCGCCGCCGAGCTCTACGACAATGAGCAGTTCTTC
TRBD2 TRBJ2-6 . TRBV18 CASSPLPGLADSGANVLTF TGTGCCAGCTCACCACTCCCGGGACTAGCGGACTCTGGGGCCAACGTCCTGACTTTC
. TRBJ2-4 . TRBV6-5 CASSYSQQAAKNIQYF TGTGCCAGCAGTTACTCGCAACAGGCGGCCAAAAACATTCAGTACTTC
. TRBJ2-1 once TRBV7-2 CASSSPRTAASSYNEQFF TGTGCCAGCAGCTCCCCCCGGACAGCCGCTAGCTCCTACAATGAGCAGTTCTTC
. TRBJ1-6 once TRBV19 CASSPPDRLNSPLHF TGTGCCAGTAGTCCTCCTGACAGGCTCAATTCACCCCTCCACTTT
. TRBJ1-4 once TRBV2 CASSVDRNEKLFF TGTGCCAGCAGCGTTGACAGAAATGAAAAACTGTTTTTT
TRBD1 TRBJ1-5 few TRBV28 CASSLQGDGNQPQHF TGTGCCAGCAGTTTACAGGGGGATGGGAATCAGCCCCAGCATTTT
. TRBJ2-2 . TRBV7-9 CASSFLLANTGELFF TGTGCCAGCAGCTTTCTACTAGCGAACACCGGGGAGCTGTTTTTT
TRBD1 TRBJ1-5 . TRBV27 CASSPTGAGNQPQHF TGTGCCAGCAGCCCTACAGGGGCCGGCAATCAGCCCCAGCATTTT
TRBD2 TRBJ2-1 . TRBV6-2/TRBV6-3 CASSYPGLAGEQFF TGTGCCAGCAGTTACCCGGGACTAGCTGGTGAGCAGTTCTTC
. TRBJ1-6 few TRBV18 CASSPEDSTLHF TGTGCCAGCTCACCAGAGGACAGCACCCTCCACTTT
. TRBJ2-1 few TRBV27 CASSPYSGGSYNEQFF TGTGCCAGCAGTCCGTATAGCGGCGGCTCCTACAATGAGCAGTTCTTC
TRBD1 TRBJ2-7 . TRBV5-1 CASRGTDPYEQYF TGCGCCAGCAGAGGGACAGACCCCTACGAGCAGTACTTC
TRBD2 TRBJ2-3 few TRBV11-3 CASSLASGADTQYF TGTGCCAGCAGCTTGGCTAGCGGTGCAGATACGCAGTATTTT
TRBD1 TRBJ1-5 . TRBV5-6 CASSLEGAHKPQHF TGTGCCAGCAGCTTGGAGGGGGCTCATAAGCCCCAGCATTTT
TRBD1 TRBJ2-2 . TRBV11-3 CASRTRGLTGELFF TGTGCCAGCAGGACCAGGGGGCTTACCGGGGAGCTGTTTTTT
. TRBJ1-4 . TRBV3-1/TRBV3-2 CASSQYSMAAANEKLFF TGTGCCAGCAGCCAATACTCGATGGCGGCAGCTAATGAAAAACTGTTTTTT
TRBD1 TRBJ2-1 . TRBV28 CASSLIGTGSYNEQFF TGTGCCAGCAGCCTGATCGGGACAGGTTCGTACAATGAGCAGTTCTTC
. TRBJ2-3 . TRBV28 CASSLYRPPSTDTQYF TGTGCCAGCAGTTTATACAGACCACCTAGCACAGATACGCAGTATTTT
TRBD1 TRBJ1-2 . TRBV5-4 CASRSRDRGHYGYTF TGTGCCAGCAGGTCCCGGGACAGGGGACACTATGGCTACACCTTC
TRBD1 TRBJ1-2 . TRBV18 CASSPLDRGGLGGYTF TGTGCCAGCTCACCACTGGACAGGGGAGGTTTAGGTGGCTACACCTTC
. TRBJ1-5 . TRBV7-8 CASSLVGTFSSSNQPQHF TGTGCCAGCAGCTTAGTGGGCACTTTTAGTAGTAGCAATCAGCCCCAGCATTTT
. TRBJ1-6 . TRBV15 CATSRDLTGASYNSPLHF TGTGCCACCAGCAGAGATCTGACAGGCGCCTCCTATAATTCACCCCTCCACTTT
. TRBJ2-5 . TRBV30 CAWTPSGETQYF TGTGCCTGGACTCCCAGCGGGGAGACCCAGTACTTC
TRBD1 TRBJ1-5 . TRBV18 CASSTGQGLVGNQPQHF TGTGCCAGCTCAACAGGACAGGGATTGGTGGGCAATCAGCCCCAGCATTTT
. TRBJ1-1 . TRBV28 CASRPEKTAFF TGTGCCAGCAGGCCAGAAAAAACAGCTTTCTTT